What follows are 27 T cell receptor beta chains derived from one specimen sequenced in a study of shared clonotypes between healthy human individuals. Here immunoSEQ multiplex PCR was the method, and the copy in TCRdb shows in-frame clones only, minus some. This table holds approximately 2.3 million clones, 80% to 95% found once. Sequences were obtained from naive CD4+ T cells from PBMCs. The sample's subset: CD45RA+ positively selected. Receptors were obtained from a man aged 18 to 30 in good health. Some clones in this sample may be carry-over from other donors' samples.

The chain has TRBV25-1 and TRBJ2-7, with TRBD1 identical over 8 bases. This CDR3 region has 14 residues. Losses at the gene ends were 6 bases for V and 0 bases for J; bases not matched to a gene: 4. CDR1 and CDR2 from the germline V gene are MGHDK and SYGVNS. CDR3 sequence (DNA): TGTGCCAGCAGCCGACAGGGGCCCTCCTACGAGCAGTACTTC. It translates to CASSRQGPSYEQYF.

The rearrangement uses TRBV6-6 and TRBJ1-2; unclear D gene. Trimming stripped 2 bases from V and 6 bases from J, with 10 bases between. From germline, CDR1 is MNHNY and CDR2 SVGAGI (reference sequence). The CDR3 sequence is 13 residues long. The DNA of the CDR3 is TGTGCCAGCAGTTACGGGTACGGCGATGGCTACACCTTC. Translated, it gives CASSYGYGDGYTF.

V gene TRBV9 combines with J gene TRBJ1-3; TRBD1 is a possible D gene (6 bases). V was cut by 3 bases and J by 3 bases, with 10 bases left in between. The length of the CDR3 is 14 residues. Germline loops: CDR1 SGDLS, CDR2 YYNGEE. In nucleotides, the CDR3 is TGTGCCAGCAGCGAACAGGGAAATGGAAACACCATATATTTT. Translating it yields CASSEQGNGNTIYF.

The V call is TRBV6-1, the J call TRBJ1-5, with 7 bases aligning to TRBD1. Trimming cost V 6 bases and J 2 bases; bases outside gene matches: 7. The germline V gene encodes CDR1 MNHNS and CDR2 SASEGT. The CDR3 totals 15 residues. The CDR3 DNA is TGTGCCAGCAGCACAGGGGTTCTTCGCAATCAGCCCCAGCATTTT. Protein product: CASSTGVLRNQPQHF.

The chain joins TRBV7-9 to TRBJ1-5, with 10 bases aligning to TRBD1. Trimming took 5 bases from V and 2 from J; bases not matched to a gene: 6. The germline V gene has CDR1 SEHNR and CDR2 FQNEAQ (reference sequence). The CDR3 contains 16 residues. The CDR3, as DNA: TGTGCCAGCAGCCCGGACGGGACAGGGGGCAATCAGCCCCAGCATTTT. This codes for CASSPDGTGGNQPQHF.

This sequence joins TRBV19 and TRBJ2-1; 11 bases match TRBD2. In germline, CDR1 is LNHDA, CDR2 SQIVND (reference sequence). CDR3 length equals 16 residues. The trim removed 6 bases at V and 1 base at J, leaving 5 bases unmatched. In DNA, the CDR3 is TGTGCCAGTAGGGTAGCGGGAGGGGTATCCTACAATGAGCAGTTCTTC. It is translated as CASRVAGGVSYNEQFF.

This rearrangement joins TRBV7-9 to TRBJ2-7; D is tentatively TRBD1 or TRBD2 (5 bases each). The germline V gene encodes CDR1 SEHNR and CDR2 FQNEAQ (reference sequence). The CDR3 runs to 14 residues. Trimming left V 6 bases short and J 0 bases short, with 12 bases between. CDR3 amino acids: CASSRDANSYEQYF. CDR3 in DNA: TGTGCCAGCAGTCGGGACGCGAACTCCTACGAGCAGTACTTC.

This clone was found once. This CDR3 is CASSSTGTYGEQYF. CDR3 bases: TGCGCCAGCAGCTCCACTGGGACTTACGGCGAGCAGTACTTC. J is TRBJ2-7 and V is TRBV5-1, with TRBD2 as a possible D gene (6 bases). V lost 3 bases and J 6 bases, leaving 16 bases between the germline ends. There are 14 residues in the CDR3. Germline V CDR1 and CDR2: SGHRS, YFSETQ.

This clone has just one count. The identical CDR3 is also encoded by other nucleotide sequences in the sample. CDR3 sequence (DNA): TGTGCCTGGAGTGGGAGCACAGATACGCAGTATTTT. Protein sequence: CAWSGSTDTQYF. The chain is built from TRBV30 and TRBJ2-3; no clear D. The CDR3 loop spans 12 amino acids. The germline CDR1 and CDR2 sequences are GTSNPN and SVGIG (reference sequence). V was shortened by 1 base and J by 0 bases, with 2 bases between the two germline ends.

This sequence joins TRBV4-2 and TRBJ2-3; a weak D match, TRBD1 (6 bases). The CDR3 contains 16 residues. Germline CDR1 LGHNA, CDR2 YNFKEQ. Trimming stripped 4 bases from V and 0 bases from J, with 14 bases between. In DNA form, the CDR3 reads TGTGCCAGCAGCCTACTGGGGGCACCCAGCACAGATACGCAGTATTTT. Translating it yields CASSLLGAPSTDTQYF.

The rearrangement uses TRBV6-1 and TRBJ2-3; D is unresolved. Between the trimmed V and J ends, which lost 8 bases and 6 bases, there was a span of 15 bases. Germline CDR1 and CDR2: MNHNS and SASEGT. CDR3 length: 13 amino acids. The DNA for the CDR3 is TGTGCCAGCGTTAAGACATTTGGGGATACGCAGTATTTT. Translation gives CASVKTFGDTQYF.

The rearrangement joins TRBV7-9 to TRBJ1-6, with 9 bases identical to TRBD1. Per germline, CDR1 SEHNR and CDR2 FQNEAQ (reference sequence). The CDR3 consists of 13 residues. The trim removed 7 bases at V and 9 bases at J, leaving 4 bases unmatched. The CDR3 DNA sequence: TGTGCCAGCACCGGGACAGGGATTTCACCCCTCCACTTT. This gives the protein CASTGTGISPLHF. Drawing the rest from reference TRBV7-9 and TRBJ1-6, the complete variable domain is DTGVSQNPRHKITKRGQNVTFRCDPISEHNRLYWYRQTLGQGPEFLTYFQNEAQLEKSRLLSDRFSAERPKGSFSTLEIQRTEQGDSAMYLCASTGTGISPLHFGNGTRLTVT.

The J gene is TRBJ1-1, the V gene TRBV5-1; D not certain. V shed 3 bases and J shed 4 bases, with 16 bases lying between them. Germline V gene data show CDR1 as SGHRS and CDR2 as YFSETQ. The CDR3 runs 15 residues. CDR3 amino acids: CASSSEQPSGTEAFF. The CDR3 DNA is TGCGCCAGCAGCTCCGAACAGCCCAGCGGCACTGAAGCTTTCTTT.

V gene TRBV19 combines with J gene TRBJ2-7; 8 positions match TRBD1. Germline CDR1 is LNHDA and CDR2 is SQIVND (reference sequence). The V gene end was trimmed by 6 bases and the J gene end by 4 bases; junction bases not matched to a gene: 8. The CDR3 spans 14 residues. CDR3 residues: CASRQDRVAYEQYF. In DNA form, the CDR3 reads TGTGCCAGTAGACAGGACAGGGTGGCTTACGAGCAGTACTTC.

This chain joins TRBV28 and TRBJ2-7, with 9 bases matching TRBD2. Germline V lookup: CDR1 MDHEN, CDR2 SYDVKM. The CDR3 has 16 residues. V was pared by 4 bases and J by 2 bases, with 9 bases of the junction left unmatched. CDR3 DNA: TGTGCCAGCAGTTCCATTCCTAGCGGGACCGCCTACGAGCAGTACTTC. This codes for CASSSIPSGTAYEQYF.

The chain uses TRBV28 and TRBJ2-7, with D possibly matching TRBD1 (5 bases). The CDR3 loop spans 14 amino acids. V was pared by 2 bases and J by 2 bases, with 10 bases between. The germline gives CDR1 MDHEN, CDR2 SYDVKM. CDR3: CASSLRGQAYEQYF. In nucleotides, the CDR3 is TGTGCCAGCAGTTTAAGGGGCCAAGCCTACGAGCAGTACTTC.

The chain uses TRBV29-1 and TRBJ2-1, with TRBD2 matching 10 bases. From germline, CDR1 is SQVTM and CDR2 ANQGSEA. The CDR3 has 16 residues. V dropped 4 bases and J dropped 7; count of bases not matched to a gene: 13. CDR3 loop: CSVVTGAGGPWNEQFF. As DNA, the CDR3 is TGCAGCGTTGTAACTGGAGCGGGAGGGCCCTGGAATGAGCAGTTCTTC.

This clone was detected a few times. This chain joins TRBV7-9 and TRBJ2-1; 11 positions agree with TRBD2. The V segment lost 4 bases and the J segment 5 bases; nucleotides outside the gene matches: 13. This CDR3 region has 18 residues. Germline-derived CDR1 and CDR2 are SEHNR and FQNEAQ (reference sequence). This CDR3 reads CASSSLAGGTLLNNEQFF. CDR3 nucleotides: TGTGCCAGCAGCTCCCTAGCGGGAGGTACCTTACTAAACAATGAGCAGTTCTTC.

This clone was seen only once. The chain recombines TRBV28 with TRBJ2-1; D remains unclear. Deletions cut 2 bases from V and 1 base from J, with 6 bases between. CDR1 and CDR2 from the germline V gene are MDHEN and SYDVKM. This CDR3 is 14 amino acids long. The CDR3 reads CASSLRWSYNEQFF. The CDR3 bases are TGTGCCAGCAGTTTACGATGGTCCTACAATGAGCAGTTCTTC. The complete variable domain, with remaining parts taken from reference TRBV28 and TRBJ2-1, reads DVKVTQSSRYLVKRTGEKVFLECVQDMDHENMFWYRQDPGLGLRLIYFSYDVKMKEKGDIPEGYSVSREKKERFSLILESASTNQTSMYLCASSLRWSYNEQFFGPGTRLTVL.

The chain couples TRBV25-1 to TRBJ1-1, with D possibly matching TRBD1 (5 bases). The CDR3 has 15 amino acids. Trimming pared 1 base from V and 3 bases from J, leaving 12 bases between. CDR1 is MGHDK, CDR2 SYGVNS, per germline. For the CDR3, the DNA is TGTGCCAGCAGTGAATCGGCAGGGAGGCACACTGAAGCTTTCTTT. It codes for CASSESAGRHTEAFF.

The chain carries TRBV2 and TRBJ2-7; 7 bases are shared with TRBD1. This CDR3 has 15 residues. With V trimmed by 4 bases and J by 3 bases, 9 bases remained unmatched. CDR1 and CDR2 (germline): SNHLY, FYNNEI. The CDR3 DNA reads as TGTGCCAGCAGTGCAGCCGGGACAGAGTTCTACGAGCAGTACTTC. Residues: CASSAAGTEFYEQYF.

The chain joins TRBV28 to TRBJ2-7; D gene uncertain. The CDR3 consists of 15 residues. Germline lookup yields CDR1 MDHEN and CDR2 SYDVKM. V shed 2 bases and J shed 2 bases, with 13 bases lying between them. The CDR3: CASSLMAGKTYEQYF. In DNA, the CDR3 is TGTGCCAGCAGTTTAATGGCAGGAAAGACCTACGAGCAGTACTTC.

The chain carries TRBV7-6 and TRBJ1-2; D not certain. V was clipped by 5 bases and J by 7 bases, with 23 bases between them. The length of the CDR3 is 16 residues. Looked up from germline, CDR1 is SGHVS and CDR2 is FNYEAQ. This chain's CDR3 is CASSTRPLVSEGGYTF. CDR3 sequence (DNA): TGTGCCAGCAGCACCCGGCCCCTCGTGTCGGAAGGTGGCTACACCTTC.

DNA for the CDR3: TGTGCCAGCAGCCCTTCTCTGGGAGGACCTGAAGCTTTCTTT. This encodes CASSPSLGGPEAFF. This rearrangement joins TRBV28 to TRBJ1-1; D remains ambiguous. The CDR3 has 14 residues. The V gene lost 6 bases and the J gene lost 6 bases, with 17 bases spanning the gap. From germline, CDR1 is MDHEN and CDR2 SYDVKM.

This chain uses TRBV18 with TRBJ2-1; 7 positions agree with TRBD2. Germline values: CDR1 KGHSH, CDR2 LQKENI. This CDR3 spans 17 amino acids. J lost 5 bases, V lost 2 bases, and 12 bases had no gene match. This CDR3 is CASSPSGSGLGDNEQFF. CDR3 DNA sequence: TGTGCCAGCTCACCAAGCGGTAGCGGGTTGGGGGACAATGAGCAGTTCTTC.

V is TRBV14 and J is TRBJ2-1, with D perhaps assigned TRBD1 or TRBD2 (5 bases each). The CDR3 length is 15 residues. Germline V lookup: CDR1 SGHDN, CDR2 FVKESK. V was cut by 3 bases and J by 7 bases, with 16 bases left in between. The CDR3 protein is CASSHPVQGGNEQFF. The CDR3 DNA reads as TGTGCCAGCAGCCATCCGGTGCAGGGCGGGAATGAGCAGTTCTTC. Drawing the rest from reference TRBV14 and TRBJ2-1, the complete variable domain is EAGVTQFPSHSVIEKGQTVTLRCDPISGHDNLYWYRRVMGKEIKFLLHFVKESKQDESGMPNNRFLAERTGGTYSTLKVQPAELEDSGVYFCASSHPVQGGNEQFFGPGTRLTVL.

The chain recombines TRBV19 with TRBJ2-3; 8 nucleotides match TRBD2. Germline CDR1 is LNHDA and CDR2 is SQIVND (reference sequence). V lost 11 bases and J lost 4; bases outside the gene matches: 5. The CDR3 consists of 12 residues. CDR3 nucleotides: TGTGCCCCGAGCGGGGGCGCAGATACGCAGTATTTT. It specifies CAPSGGADTQYF.